This T cell receptor beta chain was observed in a study of blood T cell repertoires in COVID-19. The overall study: Italy, Spain and the United States were the sources of the convalescent and acute COVID-19 samples.

Looked up from germline, CDR1 is SGHDT and CDR2 is YYEEEE. Trimming took 1 base from V and 1 from J, leaving 12 bases between them. The CDR3 has 15 amino acids. Sequencing was performed with immunoSEQ multiplex PCR; in TCRdb, only in-frame clones are kept and a portion is missing. The profile covers roughly 480,000 clones, with 85% to 90% appearing a single time and roughly 0.9% taken by the ten largest. Seattle patients were enrolled during active infection and followed longitudinally. The clonotype comes from a man aged 18 to 29 with COVID-19, enrolled during active disease. This chain links TRBV5-6 with TRBJ2-7, with unresolved D. Sequenced sample: peripheral blood. CDR3 sequence: CASSLPARPSYEQYF. The CDR3 DNA sequence: TGTGCCAGCAGCTTGCCAGCGCGACCTTCCTACGAGCAGTACTTC.